The next 10 T cell receptor beta chains were all read from a single sample in a study of cytomegalovirus exposure and HLA in healthy donors. 60 Vbeta and 13 Jbeta primers were used in PCR. Method: immunoSEQ multiplex PCR; TCRdb's copy keeps in-frame clones and lacks some. Among 80,000 to 130,000 clones listed, approximately 82% were seen once. Sample: PBMCs. Source of these receptors: a woman between 18 and 29 years old in good health and CMV-seronegative.

This sequence joins TRBV18 and TRBJ2-5; D is unresolved. This CDR3 has 18 amino acids. Germline CDR1 reads KGHSH; CDR2 reads LQKENI. V lost 0 bases, J lost 1 base, and 18 bases lay in between. The CDR3 protein is CASSPPGFRPSIQETQYF. The CDR3 nucleotides are TGTGCCAGCTCACCACCAGGTTTCAGGCCATCAATCCAAGAGACCCAGTACTTC.

The chain employs TRBV11-3 and TRBJ2-2, with D unclear. CDR1 and CDR2 (germline): SGHNT, YENEEA. This CDR3 comprises 13 residues. With 6 bases removed from V and 5 bases from J, the gap between germline ends came to 10 bases. The chain's CDR3 is CASSLTRTGELFF. The CDR3 DNA reads TGTGCCAGCAGTCTAACGAGGACCGGGGAGCTGTTTTTT. The full variable domain, in which reference TRBV11-3 and TRBJ2-2 provide the parts outside the CDR3, is EAGVVQSPRYKIIEKKQPVAFWCNPISGHNTLYWYLQNLGQGPELLIRYENEEAVDDSQLPKDRFSAERLKGVDSTLKIQPAELGDSAVYLCASSLTRTGELFFGEGSRLTVL.

The CDR3 region is CASSLQNMGGTEAFF. The DNA of the CDR3 is TGTGCCAGCAGCTTGCAGAACATGGGGGGCACTGAAGCTTTCTTT. The genes are TRBV5-4 and TRBJ1-1; possible D gene TRBD1, 5 bases. The length of the CDR3 is 15 residues. Trimming pared 1 base from V and 4 bases from J, leaving 14 bases between. Germline CDR1 and CDR2: SGHNT and YYREEE (reference sequence).

This clone was recorded only once. The chain recombines TRBV4-1 with TRBJ2-3; 8 positions match TRBD2. This CDR3 comprises 17 residues. Germline V gives CDR1 MGHRA, CDR2 YSYEKL. J lost 5 bases, V lost 0 bases, and 10 bases had no gene match. The CDR3 coding sequence is TGCGCCAGCAGCCAAGATCTGACAGCGGGAGTGGAAGATACGCAGTATTTT. Residues: CASSQDLTAGVEDTQYF.

This chain connects TRBV7-2 to TRBJ2-7; TRBD1 agrees at 7 bases. Trimming at V came to 4 bases and at J to 6 bases, leaving 12 bases not matched to a gene. Germline assignment: CDR1 SGHTA and CDR2 FQGNSA. The CDR3 covers 15 residues. CDR3 residues: CTSSSGRQGLLEQYF. CDR3 DNA sequence: TGTACCAGCAGCTCGGGAAGACAGGGCCTACTCGAGCAGTACTTC.

As for this clone: One junction end disagrees with the germline gene, perhaps due to a read error. The chain couples TRBV7-9 to TRBJ2-1; TRBD1 aligns across 7 bases. CDR3 size: 15 residues. The V gene's germline CDR1 is SEHNR and CDR2 FQNEAQ (reference sequence). The CDR3 protein is CSSSLRGPSGNEQFF. The DNA for the CDR3 is TGTTCCAGCAGCTTAAGGGGGCCTTCGGGTAATGAGCAGTTCTTC.

CDR3 bases: TGTGCCAGCAGCGCTCAGGGTTTCGGAGATAACAATGAGCAGTTCTTC. Amino acids: CASSAQGFGDNNEQFF. The gene calls are TRBV7-9 and TRBJ2-1; a possible D gene is TRBD1 (5 bases). With 5 bases removed from V and 5 bases from J, the gap between germline ends came to 19 bases. The CDR3 totals 16 residues. Germline V CDR1 and CDR2: SEHNR, FQNEAQ (reference sequence).

J is TRBJ2-2 and V is TRBV11-2; TRBD1 matches 8 bases. The CDR3 extends over 13 amino acids. Per the germline V gene, CDR1 is SGHAT and CDR2 is FQNNGV. J gave up 6 bases and V 7 bases, and 4 bases lay outside the gene matches. The CDR3 DNA is TGTGCCAGCACCCCAGGGGGCTCCGGGGAGCTGTTTTTT. This sequence encodes CASTPGGSGELFF.

The V gene is TRBV18, the J gene TRBJ1-3; 8 bases agree with TRBD1. CDR1 and CDR2 (germline): KGHSH, LQKENI. The ends lost 3 bases at V and 0 bases at J; junction bases unmatched: 1. This CDR3 region has 15 residues. The DNA for the CDR3 is TGTGCCAGCTCACCGACAGGGGTCTCTGGAAACACCATATATTTT. Translating gives CASSPTGVSGNTIYF.

V is TRBV5-4 and J is TRBJ2-3, with D possibly TRBD1 on 5 matching bases. This CDR3 spans 15 amino acids. The germline CDR1 and CDR2 sequences are SGHNT and YYREEE (reference sequence). The V end lost 3 bases, the J end lost 3 bases, and 14 bases lay between the germline ends. The CDR3 loop is CASSSQGSLTDTQYF. The CDR3 nucleotides read TGTGCCAGCAGCTCCCAGGGTTCTTTGACAGATACGCAGTATTTT. Drawing the rest from reference TRBV5-4 and TRBJ2-3, the complete variable domain is ETGVTQSPTHLIKTRGQQVTLRCSSQSGHNTVSWYQQALGQGPQFIFQYYREEENGRGNFPPRFSGLQFPNYSSELNVNALELDDSALYLCASSSQGSLTDTQYFGPGTRLTVL.